This T cell receptor (beta chain) was found in a study of T-cell memory formation after mild COVID-19. Study findings and constraints: Chiefly within CM and EM were the contracting CD4+ clones; CD8+ ones were within EMRA.

The CDR3 has 13 residues. V lost 8 bases, J lost 1 base, and 8 bases lay in between. CDR1 and CDR2 from the germline V gene are ENHRY and SYGVKD. This clonotype was seen a few times. As yet, its antigen is unknown. After 5'RACE with constant-segment primers, TCR alpha and TCR beta cDNA libraries carrying sample barcodes and UMIs were obtained. TCRdb analysed the 5' RACE reads with MiXCR anew, one entry per CDR3 protein. The sample contains 250,000 to 350,000 distinct CDR3 sequences, more than 15% of which appear only once. The sequence was collected from a man younger than 35 who had mild COVID-19 (a few samples of this study predate the infection). Cell type and time point are not known. The sequenced sample consisted of PBMCs or a T cell subset sorted from them (not recorded which). This chain connects TRBV10-3 to TRBJ2-2, with D uncertain. CDR3 DNA: TGTGCCATCGGTGTAGGGAACACCGGGGAGCTGTTTTTT. Translated: CAIGVGNTGELFF.